This entry features one T cell receptor (beta chain) sequence. Its matching antigen is unknown. Sequencing used immunoSEQ multiplex PCR; TCRdb keeps in-frame clones, though not all of them. The data hold under 20,000 clones, with about 76% observed a single time. This sample stems from a study of high-grade serous ovarian cancer treatment subgroups. Overall study: Mean per sample: around 13,000 reads, some 7,500 unique TCR beta rearrangements.

General study findings and limits: Same-patient tumor repertoires overlapped at about 0.095 to 0.85; different patients barely overlapped. These tumor repertoires lack spatial information from bulk sequencing. The analyses considered CDR3 and ignored CDR1 and CDR2.

Tumor samples were taken before definitive surgery or chemotherapy. This clonotype was obtained from a human donor with high-grade serous ovarian cancer. The specimen was tumor tissue.

The DNA of the CDR3 is TGTGCCAGCAGTGAACGGGGGACAGTAACCTACGAGCAGTACTTC. It encodes CASSERGTVTYEQYF. The chain employs TRBV2 and TRBJ2-7, with D tentatively TRBD1 (7 bases). The CDR3 spans 15 residues. CDR1 and CDR2 (germline): SNHLY, FYNNEI. Trimming took 2 bases from V and 2 from J, leaving 13 bases between them.